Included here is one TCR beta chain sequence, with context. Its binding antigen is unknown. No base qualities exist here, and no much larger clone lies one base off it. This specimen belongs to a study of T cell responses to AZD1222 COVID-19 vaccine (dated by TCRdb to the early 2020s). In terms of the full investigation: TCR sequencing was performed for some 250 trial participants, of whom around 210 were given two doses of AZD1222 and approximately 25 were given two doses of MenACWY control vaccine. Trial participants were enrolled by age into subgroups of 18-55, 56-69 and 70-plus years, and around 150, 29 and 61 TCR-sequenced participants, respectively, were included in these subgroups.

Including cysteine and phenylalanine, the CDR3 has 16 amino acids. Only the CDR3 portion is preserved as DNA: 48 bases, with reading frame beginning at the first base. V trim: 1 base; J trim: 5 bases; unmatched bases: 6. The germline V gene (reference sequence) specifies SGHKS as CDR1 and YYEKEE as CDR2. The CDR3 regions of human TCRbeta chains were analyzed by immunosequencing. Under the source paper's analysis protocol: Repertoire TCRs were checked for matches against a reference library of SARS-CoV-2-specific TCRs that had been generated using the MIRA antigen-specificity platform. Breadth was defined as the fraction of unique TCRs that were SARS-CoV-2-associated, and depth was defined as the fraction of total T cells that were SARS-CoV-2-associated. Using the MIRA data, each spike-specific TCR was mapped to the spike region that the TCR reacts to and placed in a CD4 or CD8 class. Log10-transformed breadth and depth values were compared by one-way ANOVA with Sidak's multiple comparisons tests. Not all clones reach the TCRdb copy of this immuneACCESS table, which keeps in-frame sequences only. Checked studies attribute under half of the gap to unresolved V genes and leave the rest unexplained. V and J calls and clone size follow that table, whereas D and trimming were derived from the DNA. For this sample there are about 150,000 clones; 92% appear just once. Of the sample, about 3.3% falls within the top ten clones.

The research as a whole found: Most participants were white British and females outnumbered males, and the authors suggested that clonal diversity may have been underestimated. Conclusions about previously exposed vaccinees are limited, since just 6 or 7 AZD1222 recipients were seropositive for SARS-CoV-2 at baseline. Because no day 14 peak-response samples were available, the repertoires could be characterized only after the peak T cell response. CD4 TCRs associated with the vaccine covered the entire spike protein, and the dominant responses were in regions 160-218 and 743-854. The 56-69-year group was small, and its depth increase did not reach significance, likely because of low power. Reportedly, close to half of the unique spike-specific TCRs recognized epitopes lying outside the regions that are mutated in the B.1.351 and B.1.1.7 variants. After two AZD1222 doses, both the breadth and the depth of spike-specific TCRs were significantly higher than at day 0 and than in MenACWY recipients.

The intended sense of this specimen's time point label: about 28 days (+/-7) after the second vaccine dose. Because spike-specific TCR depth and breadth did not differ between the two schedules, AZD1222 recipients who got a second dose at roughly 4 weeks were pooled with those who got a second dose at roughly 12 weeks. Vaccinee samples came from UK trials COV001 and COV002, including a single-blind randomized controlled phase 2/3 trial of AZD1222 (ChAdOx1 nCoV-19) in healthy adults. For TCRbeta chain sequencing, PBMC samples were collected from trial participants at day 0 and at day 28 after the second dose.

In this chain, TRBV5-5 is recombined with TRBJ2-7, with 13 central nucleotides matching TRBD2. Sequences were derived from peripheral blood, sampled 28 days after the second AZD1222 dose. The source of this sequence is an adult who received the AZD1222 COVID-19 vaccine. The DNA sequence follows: TGTGCCAGCAGCTTGTACCGGACTAGCGGGAGCCACGAGCAGTACTTC. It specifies CASSLYRTSGSHEQYF.